This TCR beta chain derives from a study of T cells in Graves' hyperthyroidism and ophthalmopathy (dated by TCRdb to the late 2010s). Regarding the study in general: Peripheral blood samples were taken at the time of initial diagnosis, prior to any treatment. TCR V-J signatures able to tell the groups apart were searched for in a discovery cohort of approximately 95 patients, of whom approximately 40 had Graves' ophthalmopathy and roughly 58 had stable Graves' hyperthyroidism. Whether ophthalmopathy could be predicted prospectively was tested in an independent validation cohort made up of 18 to 20 hyperthyroidism patients plus 17 patients who later progressed to ophthalmopathy. The 95 to 100 discovery patients were divided at random into training and test sets in a 7:3 ratio. In more than 5 Graves' hyperthyroidism patients, the study also compared T-cell repertoires from thyroid tissue with T-cell repertoires from blood. After sampling, hyperthyroidism patients received methimazole starting at 30 mg daily, and ophthalmopathy patients received high-dose intravenous methylprednisolone. TCR Vbeta CDR3 sequencing of 120 to 150 peripheral blood samples (over 40 ophthalmopathy, 75 hyperthyroidism and roughly 17 progressor patients) is reported in the paper.

The full study reports these points: Most expanded thyroid clonotypes (frequency above 0.001) were also found in blood, which suggests that blood repertoires may mirror thyroid immune responses. In cross-validation, a model built on a 13 V-J signature told ophthalmopathy apart from stable hyperthyroidism with under 90% sensitivity and around 84% specificity, and in testing the same model reached 80%/75%. Sample size was not statistically predetermined, and investigators were not blinded to group allocation. In validation, the model predicted progression to ophthalmopathy a median of about 6.5 months before onset, with roughly 70% sensitivity and almost 75% specificity.

This clonotype was recorded many times. What this receptor recognizes is not known. No per-base quality is available; no much larger clone lies one base away. Ophthalmopathy patients had moderately to severely active disease, Clinical Activity Score of at least 3, NOSPECS grade of at least 4, and duration under 3 months. Any patient with an uncontrolled infection, another autoimmune disease, pregnancy or lactation was excluded. Diagnoses were based on clinical symptoms, serum thyroxine and TRAb, thyroid ultrasound and orbital computed tomography. PBMCs were isolated from 10 ml of fresh peripheral blood by Ficoll-Paque density gradient centrifugation. Total RNA was extracted using Trizol reagent, and RNA quality was assessed on an Agilent 2100 Bioanalyzer. Amplification of TCR beta CDR3 regions was carried out from RNA transcripts. A first-round RT-PCR of the TCR CDR3 used the HTBI primer set with the Qiagen OneStep RT-PCR kit. Libraries were constructed in a second round of multiplex PCR, after which size selection and purification were carried out. Sequencing of the libraries was done on an Illumina HiSeq2000 using paired-end 100 bp reads. The original methods were these. SOAPnuke was used to process the raw data, removing reads that contained adapters or uncalled bases, had a mean Phred below 15, or lacked an exact match to the constant primer or identifier. COPE v1.2.5 was used to merge high-quality paired reads, and clonotypes were defined as unique nucleotide sequences. MiTCR v1.1 was used to align clonotypes to the IMGT TRBV, TRBD and TRBJ reference segments. The analysis included only V-J combinations with a frequency above 0.0001, which together covered approximately 99% of the repertoires. A TCS score was defined as the ratio of F50 (clonal expansion) to E x V (chaos), with BLOSUM62-based TCRdist applied between CDR3 peptides within each V-J. Welch's t-statistics and random forest reduced around 520 V-J features to fewer than 15, which were used in a naive Bayes classifier (R e1071). TCRdb reprocessing: public reads trimmed at Q25 with fastp, clones called with MiXCR, in-frame beta chains kept. Every distinct CDR3 protein forms one entry, paired with its most common genes and DNA. These V and J calls derive from TCRdb rather than the authors' analysis. This sample has 350,000 to 400,000 distinct CDR3 sequences in its table, and about 18% of those were observed once. Clones ranked in the top ten supply around two fifths of the sample.

There are 16 amino acids in the CDR3, from cysteine to phenylalanine inclusive. Only the CDR3 DNA is retained, 48 bases long and in frame from the first base. As encoded in the germline V gene (reference sequence), CDR1 is DFQATT while CDR2 is SNEGSKA. The junction carries 21 bases between V and J, which are trimmed by 1 base and 6 bases respectively. Sequencing input: blood. The clonotype was recovered from a young man with Graves' ophthalmopathy. Here the chain combines TRBV20-1 and TRBJ1-1; no D gene call is confident. The sequenced DNA is TGCAGTGCTAGAGCGACACGGCGGGGAAGGTATTCTGAAGCTTTCTTT. This is translated as CSARATRRGRYSEAFF.